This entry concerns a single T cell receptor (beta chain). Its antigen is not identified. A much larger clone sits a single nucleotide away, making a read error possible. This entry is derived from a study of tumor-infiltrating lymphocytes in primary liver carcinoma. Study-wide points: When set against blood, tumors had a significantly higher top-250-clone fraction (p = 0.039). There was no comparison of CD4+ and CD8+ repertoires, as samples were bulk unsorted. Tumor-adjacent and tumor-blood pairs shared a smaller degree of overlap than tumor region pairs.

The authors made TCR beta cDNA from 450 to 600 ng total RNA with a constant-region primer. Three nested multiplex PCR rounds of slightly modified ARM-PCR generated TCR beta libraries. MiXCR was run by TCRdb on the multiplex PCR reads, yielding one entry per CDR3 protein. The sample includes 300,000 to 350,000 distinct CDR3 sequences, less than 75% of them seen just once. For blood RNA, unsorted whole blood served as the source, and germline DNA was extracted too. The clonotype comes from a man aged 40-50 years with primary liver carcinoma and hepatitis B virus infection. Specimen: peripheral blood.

In DNA form, the CDR3 reads TGTGCCAGCATGAGAGGTTTTATCGGGAGAATGGACAATGAGCAGTCCTTC. Amino acid sequence: CASMRGFIGRMDNEQSF. This rearrangement joins TRBV6-1 to TRBJ2-1; maybe TRBD2 (6 bases). This CDR3 spans 17 amino acids. Germline V gene lookup returns CDR1 MNHNS and CDR2 SASEGT.